This is a list of T cell receptor beta chains from one sample in a study of human T cells and chemical hapten exposure. MiXCR was run by TCRdb on the RACE reads, yielding one entry per CDR3 protein. The profile covers fewer than 140,000 distinct CDR3 sequences, with around 12% appearing a single time and 1.5% to 2% taken by the ten largest. Sample: whole blood, taken in connection with sensitization to the hapten diphenylcyclopropenone (DPC). The source of these receptors is a woman aged 45-60 years with alopecia areata. Some clones in this sample may be carry-over from other donors' samples. CDR3s include the opening cysteine and the closing phenylalanine or tryptophan. The D gene is left open where the match is weak. A clone size is listed for some rows: how often the clone was seen (once, few, many), or a class if it is expanded.

TRBJ2-7 . few TRBV7-6 TGTGCCAGCACCCCCCTAGGTCCTGCAAACTCCTACGAGCAGTACTTC CASTPLGPANSYEQYF
TRBJ1-1 TRBD1 many TRBV20-1 TGCAGTGCTAGAGATGCCCGGACAGGGCTAATGAACACTGAAGCTTTCTTT CSARDARTGLMNTEAFF
TRBJ1-1 . many TRBV12-3/TRBV12-4 TGTGCCAGCAGTCAAAAGAGGGCCAACACTGAAGCTTTCTTT CASSQKRANTEAFF
TRBJ2-4 TRBD2 . TRBV29-1 TGCAGCGTCGGGTTTAGCGGGCGGGACGGAAACATTCAGTACTTC CSVGFSGRDGNIQYF
TRBJ1-1 . many TRBV5-1 TGCGCCAGCAGACCCGGGACGGAGAACACTGAAGCTTTCTTT CASRPGTENTEAFF
TRBJ2-1 . few TRBV4-1 TGCGCCAGCAGCCAAGATCTTTTGCGAACAGCCAATGAGCAGTTCTTC CASSQDLLRTANEQFF
TRBJ1-2 . few TRBV29-1 TGCAGCGTTGAAGATCCAGCTGGCTACACCTTC CSVEDPAGYTF
TRBJ1-5 . few TRBV7-9 TGTGCCAGCAGCTTCGAAGGGTCCCATCAGCCCCAGCATTTT CASSFEGSHQPQHF
TRBJ1-4 . . TRBV6-5 TGTGCCAGCCGAATATCTAGGGGGGTAAATGAAAAACTGTTTTTT CASRISRGVNEKLFF
TRBJ1-1 TRBD1 . TRBV18 TGTGCCAGCTCACTACAGGGGGCGGGCACTGAAGCTTTCTTT CASSLQGAGTEAFF
TRBJ1-3 . few TRBV7-9 TGTGCCAGCAGCTTATATCAGGCCACCATATATTTT CASSLYQATIYF
TRBJ2-1 TRBD2 few TRBV6-2/TRBV6-3 TGTGCCAGCAGTTTCAGCGGGATGTACAATGAGCAGTTCTTC CASSFSGMYNEQFF
TRBJ1-2 . few TRBV20-1 TGCAGTGCCCTTACCCCTAACTATGGCTACACCTTC CSALTPNYGYTF
TRBJ1-2 . . TRBV12-3/TRBV12-4 TGTGCCAGCAGCCGGGCCGGGTCGGTCGGGGGCTACACCTTC CASSRAGSVGGYTF
TRBJ1-5 TRBD1 few TRBV7-9 TGTGCCAGCAGCTCGGGACAGTACGGGCAGCCCCAGCATTTT CASSSGQYGQPQHF